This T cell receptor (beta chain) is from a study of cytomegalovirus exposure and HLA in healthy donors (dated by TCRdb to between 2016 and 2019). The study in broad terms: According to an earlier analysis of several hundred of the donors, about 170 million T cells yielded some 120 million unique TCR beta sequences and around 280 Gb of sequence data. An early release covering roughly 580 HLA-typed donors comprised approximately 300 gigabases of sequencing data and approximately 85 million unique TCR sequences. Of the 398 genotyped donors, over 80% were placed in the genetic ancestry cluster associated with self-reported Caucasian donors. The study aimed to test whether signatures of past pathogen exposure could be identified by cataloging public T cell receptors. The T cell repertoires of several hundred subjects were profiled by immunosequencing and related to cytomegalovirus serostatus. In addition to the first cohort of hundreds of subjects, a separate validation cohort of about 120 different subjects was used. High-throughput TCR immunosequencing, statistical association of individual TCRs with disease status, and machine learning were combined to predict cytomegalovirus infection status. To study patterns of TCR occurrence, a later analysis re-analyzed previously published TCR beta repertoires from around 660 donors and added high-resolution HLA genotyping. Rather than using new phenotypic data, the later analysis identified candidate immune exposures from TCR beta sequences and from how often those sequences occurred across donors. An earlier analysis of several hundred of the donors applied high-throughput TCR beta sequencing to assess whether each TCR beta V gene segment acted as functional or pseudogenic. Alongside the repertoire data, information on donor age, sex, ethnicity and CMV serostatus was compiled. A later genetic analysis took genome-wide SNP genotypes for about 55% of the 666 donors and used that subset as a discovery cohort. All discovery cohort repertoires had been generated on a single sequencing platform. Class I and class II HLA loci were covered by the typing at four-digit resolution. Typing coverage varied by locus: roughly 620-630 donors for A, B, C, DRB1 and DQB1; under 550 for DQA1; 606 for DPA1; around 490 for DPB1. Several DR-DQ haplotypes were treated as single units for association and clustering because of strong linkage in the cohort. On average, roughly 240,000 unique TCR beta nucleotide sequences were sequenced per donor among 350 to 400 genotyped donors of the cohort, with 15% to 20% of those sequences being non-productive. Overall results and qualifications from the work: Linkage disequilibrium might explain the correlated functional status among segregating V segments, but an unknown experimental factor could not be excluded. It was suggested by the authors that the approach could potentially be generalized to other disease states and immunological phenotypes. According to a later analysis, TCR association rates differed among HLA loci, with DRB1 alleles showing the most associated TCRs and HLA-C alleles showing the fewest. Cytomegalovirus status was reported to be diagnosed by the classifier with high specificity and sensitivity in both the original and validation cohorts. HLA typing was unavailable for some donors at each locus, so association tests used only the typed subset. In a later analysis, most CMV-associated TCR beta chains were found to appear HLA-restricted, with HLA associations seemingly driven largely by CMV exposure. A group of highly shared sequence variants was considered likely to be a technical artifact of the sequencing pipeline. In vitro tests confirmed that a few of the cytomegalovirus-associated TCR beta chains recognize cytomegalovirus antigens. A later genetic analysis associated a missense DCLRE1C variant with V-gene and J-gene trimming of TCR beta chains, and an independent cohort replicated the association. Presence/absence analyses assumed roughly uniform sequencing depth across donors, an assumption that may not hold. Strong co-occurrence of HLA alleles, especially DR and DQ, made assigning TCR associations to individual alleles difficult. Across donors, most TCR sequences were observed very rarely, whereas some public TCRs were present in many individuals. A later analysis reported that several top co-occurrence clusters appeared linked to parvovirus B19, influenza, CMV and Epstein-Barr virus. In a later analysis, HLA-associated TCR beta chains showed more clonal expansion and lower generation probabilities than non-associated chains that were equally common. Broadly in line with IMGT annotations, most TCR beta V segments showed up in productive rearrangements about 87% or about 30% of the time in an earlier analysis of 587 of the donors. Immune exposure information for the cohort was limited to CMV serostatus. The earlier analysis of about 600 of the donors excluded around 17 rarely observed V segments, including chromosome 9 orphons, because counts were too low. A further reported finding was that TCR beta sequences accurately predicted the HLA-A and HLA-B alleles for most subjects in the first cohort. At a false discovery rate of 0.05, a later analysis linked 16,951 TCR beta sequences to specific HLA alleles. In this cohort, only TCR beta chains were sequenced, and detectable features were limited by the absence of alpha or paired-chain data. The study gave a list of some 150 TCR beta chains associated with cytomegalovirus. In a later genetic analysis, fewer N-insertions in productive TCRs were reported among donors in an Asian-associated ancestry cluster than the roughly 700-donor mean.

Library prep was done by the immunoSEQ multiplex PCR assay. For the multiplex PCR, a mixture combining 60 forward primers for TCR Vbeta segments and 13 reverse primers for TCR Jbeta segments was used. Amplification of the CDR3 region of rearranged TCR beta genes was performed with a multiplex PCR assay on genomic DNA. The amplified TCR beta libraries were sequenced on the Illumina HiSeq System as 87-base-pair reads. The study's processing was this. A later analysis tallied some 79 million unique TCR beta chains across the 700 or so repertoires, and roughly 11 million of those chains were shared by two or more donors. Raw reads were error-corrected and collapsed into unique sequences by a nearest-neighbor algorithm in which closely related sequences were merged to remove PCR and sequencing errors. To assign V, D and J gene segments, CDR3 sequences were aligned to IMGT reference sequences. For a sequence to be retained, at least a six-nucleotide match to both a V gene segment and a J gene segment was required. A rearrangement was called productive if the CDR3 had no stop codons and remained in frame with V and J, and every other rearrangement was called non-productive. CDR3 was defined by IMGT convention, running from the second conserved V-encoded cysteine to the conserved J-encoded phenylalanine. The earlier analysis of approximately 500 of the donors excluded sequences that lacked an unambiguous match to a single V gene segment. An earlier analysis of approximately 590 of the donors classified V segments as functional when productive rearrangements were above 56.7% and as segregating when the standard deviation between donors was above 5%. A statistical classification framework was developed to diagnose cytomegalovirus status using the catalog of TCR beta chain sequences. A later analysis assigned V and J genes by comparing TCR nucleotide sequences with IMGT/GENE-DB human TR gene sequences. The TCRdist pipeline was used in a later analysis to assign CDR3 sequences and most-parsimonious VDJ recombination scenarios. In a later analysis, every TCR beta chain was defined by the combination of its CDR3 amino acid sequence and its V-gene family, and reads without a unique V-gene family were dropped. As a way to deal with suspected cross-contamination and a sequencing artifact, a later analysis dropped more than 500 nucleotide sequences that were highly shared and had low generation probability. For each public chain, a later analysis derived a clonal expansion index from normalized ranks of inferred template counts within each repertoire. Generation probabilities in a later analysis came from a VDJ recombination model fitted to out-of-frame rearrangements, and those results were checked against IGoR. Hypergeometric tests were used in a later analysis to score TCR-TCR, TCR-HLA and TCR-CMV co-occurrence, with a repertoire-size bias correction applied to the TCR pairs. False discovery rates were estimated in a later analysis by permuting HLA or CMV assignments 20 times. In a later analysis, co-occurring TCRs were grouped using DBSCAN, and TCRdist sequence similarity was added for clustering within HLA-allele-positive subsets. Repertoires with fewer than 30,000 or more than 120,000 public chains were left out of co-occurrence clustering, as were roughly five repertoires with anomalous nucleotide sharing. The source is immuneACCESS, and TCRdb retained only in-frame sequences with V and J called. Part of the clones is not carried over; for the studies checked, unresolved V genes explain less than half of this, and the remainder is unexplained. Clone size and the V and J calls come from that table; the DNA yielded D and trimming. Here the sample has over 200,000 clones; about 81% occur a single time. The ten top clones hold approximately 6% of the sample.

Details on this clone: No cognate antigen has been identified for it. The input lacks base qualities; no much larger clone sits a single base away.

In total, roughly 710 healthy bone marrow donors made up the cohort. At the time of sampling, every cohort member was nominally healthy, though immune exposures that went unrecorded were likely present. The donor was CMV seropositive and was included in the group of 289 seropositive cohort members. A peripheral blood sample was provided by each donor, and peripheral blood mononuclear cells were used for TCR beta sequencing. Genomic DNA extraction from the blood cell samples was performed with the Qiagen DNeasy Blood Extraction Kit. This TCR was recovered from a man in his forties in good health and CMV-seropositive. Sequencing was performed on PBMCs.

In nucleotides, the sequence is TGTGCCAGCAGTTCCCCCCTTGGCGGGGTTAGCACAGATACGCAGTATTTT. It translates to CASSSPLGGVSTDTQYF. The rearrangement joined TRBV27 to TRBJ2-3; TRBD2 is possibly the D segment (6 matching bases). V is cut by 4 bases and J by 0 bases, and the space between the germline ends is 17 bases. The CDR3 numbers 17 residues from cysteine through phenylalanine. CDR3 DNA is the only sequence kept; it has 51 bases, read in frame from the first base. Per the germline V gene (reference sequence), MNHEY is the CDR1 and SMNVEV is the CDR2.